A selection of T cell receptor beta chains follows, all from one sample in a study of shared clonotypes between healthy human individuals. Produced via immunoSEQ multiplex PCR; TCRdb's table is partial and in-frame only. Among approximately 100,000 clones listed, about 72% were seen once. Sequenced material: memory CD8+ T cells sorted from blood. The source of these receptors is a woman in her twenties or thirties in good health. CDR3s include the opening cysteine and the closing phenylalanine or tryptophan. Fields, in order: CDR3 protein, CDR3 DNA, J gene, V gene, D gene, clone size. The D gene is left open where the match is weak. For some rows the clone size is stated as once, few or many, or as a class when expanded; others skip it.

CDR3aa: CASSRDPGSTNIQYF
CDR3nt: TGCGCCAGCAGCCGAGACCCCGGGAGTACAAACATTCAGTACTTC
j_gene: TRBJ2-4
v_gene: TRBV4-1
d_gene: .
abundance: medium-sized

CDR3aa: CASSLQGASYEQYF
CDR3nt: TGTGCCAGCAGCCTACAGGGGGCCTCGTACGAGCAGTACTTC
j_gene: TRBJ2-7
v_gene: TRBV4-2
d_gene: TRBD1
abundance: .

CDR3aa: CASSLFGYEQFF
CDR3nt: TGTGCCAGCAGCCTATTCGGGTATGAGCAGTTCTTC
j_gene: TRBJ2-1
v_gene: TRBV14
d_gene: .
abundance: many

CDR3aa: CASSVVGPLAGWGNEQFF
CDR3nt: TGTGCCAGCAGCGTAGTGGGTCCTCTAGCGGGATGGGGCAATGAGCAGTTCTTC
j_gene: TRBJ2-1
v_gene: TRBV9
d_gene: TRBD2
abundance: .

CDR3aa: CASSLDYKRNVKGYEQYF
CDR3nt: TGTGCCAGCAGCTTGGATTACAAGCGGAACGTCAAGGGCTACGAGCAGTACTTC
j_gene: TRBJ2-7
v_gene: TRBV5-5
d_gene: .
abundance: .

CDR3aa: CASSMGTGGYEQYF
CDR3nt: TGTGCCAGCAGTATGGGGACGGGGGGTTACGAGCAGTACTTC
j_gene: TRBJ2-7
v_gene: TRBV28
d_gene: TRBD2
abundance: .

CDR3aa: CASSLSWTGEGYTF
CDR3nt: TGTGCCAGCAGTTTATCGTGGACAGGGGAAGGCTACACCTTC
j_gene: TRBJ1-2
v_gene: TRBV28
d_gene: TRBD1
abundance: .

CDR3aa: CASSEQGWTGNTIYF
CDR3nt: TGTGCCAGCAGTGAACAGGGATGGACAGGAAACACCATATATTTT
j_gene: TRBJ1-3
v_gene: TRBV2
d_gene: .
abundance: .

CDR3aa: CASSAGWSGGELFF
CDR3nt: TGTGCCAGCAGCGCCGGCTGGTCTGGCGGGGAGCTGTTTTTT
j_gene: TRBJ2-2
v_gene: TRBV5-4
d_gene: .
abundance: many

CDR3aa: CASSPRSYTEAFF
CDR3nt: TGTGCCAGCAGCCCCCGTAGTTACACTGAAGCTTTCTTT
j_gene: TRBJ1-1
v_gene: TRBV7-9
d_gene: .
abundance: .

CDR3aa: CASSTGGGERGTQYF
CDR3nt: TGTGCCAGCAGCACAGGGGGCGGAGAAAGAGGGACCCAGTACTTC
j_gene: TRBJ2-5
v_gene: TRBV6-6
d_gene: TRBD1
abundance: once

CDR3aa: CASRDRTGSFHEQYF
CDR3nt: TGTGCCAGCAGGGACCGGACAGGGAGTTTCCACGAGCAGTACTTC
j_gene: TRBJ2-7
v_gene: TRBV28
d_gene: TRBD1
abundance: .

CDR3aa: CASSWIVGMNTEAFF
CDR3nt: TGCGCCAGCAGCTGGATCGTGGGGATGAACACTGAAGCTTTCTTT
j_gene: TRBJ1-1
v_gene: TRBV5-1
d_gene: .
abundance: .

CDR3aa: CASSHGTGAPYEQYF
CDR3nt: TGCGCCAGCAGCCACGGGACAGGGGCGCCCTACGAGCAGTACTTC
j_gene: TRBJ2-7
v_gene: TRBV4-1
d_gene: TRBD1
abundance: many

CDR3aa: CASSLWNDNEQFF
CDR3nt: TGTGCCAGCAGCTTGTGGAACGACAATGAGCAGTTCTTC
j_gene: TRBJ2-1
v_gene: TRBV11-2
d_gene: .
abundance: few

CDR3aa: CASSPKGVRGQETQYF
CDR3nt: TGTGCCAGCAGTCCCAAGGGTGTTAGGGGACAAGAGACCCAGTACTTC
j_gene: TRBJ2-5
v_gene: TRBV6-6
d_gene: .
abundance: .

CDR3aa: CASSDGEKDTQYF
CDR3nt: TGTGCCAGCAGTGACGGGGAGAAAGATACGCAGTATTTT
j_gene: TRBJ2-3
v_gene: TRBV6-4
d_gene: .
abundance: few

CDR3aa: CASSLWTGNPYNEQFF
CDR3nt: TGTGCCAGCAGTTTATGGACAGGGAATCCTTACAATGAGCAGTTCTTC
j_gene: TRBJ2-1
v_gene: TRBV28
d_gene: TRBD1
abundance: .

CDR3aa: CASSLGTAGRVAKNIQYF
CDR3nt: TGTGCCAGCAGTTTAGGGACTGCAGGAAGAGTAGCCAAAAACATTCAGTACTTC
j_gene: TRBJ2-4
v_gene: TRBV28
d_gene: .
abundance: .

CDR3aa: CASSSSSSGKYNEQFF
CDR3nt: TGCGCCAGCAGCTCCAGCTCTAGCGGGAAATACAATGAGCAGTTCTTC
j_gene: TRBJ2-1
v_gene: TRBV5-1
d_gene: TRBD2
abundance: .

CDR3aa: CASSLDPQQGAYNEQFF
CDR3nt: TGCGCCAGCAGCTTAGACCCCCAACAGGGGGCATACAATGAGCAGTTCTTC
j_gene: TRBJ2-1
v_gene: TRBV5-1
d_gene: TRBD1
abundance: few

CDR3aa: CASSFRQAEGFDTQYF
CDR3nt: TGCGCCAGCAGCTTTCGACAGGCGGAGGGATTTGATACGCAGTATTTT
j_gene: TRBJ2-3
v_gene: TRBV5-1
d_gene: .
abundance: .

CDR3aa: CASSSYRDPQETQYF
CDR3nt: TGTGCCAGCAGCTCCTACCGGGACCCGCAAGAGACCCAGTACTTC
j_gene: TRBJ2-5
v_gene: TRBV7-8
d_gene: .
abundance: .

CDR3aa: CASSLARVPGNTEAFF
CDR3nt: TGCGCCAGCAGCTTGGCCAGGGTTCCAGGGAACACTGAAGCTTTCTTT
j_gene: TRBJ1-1
v_gene: TRBV5-1
d_gene: .
abundance: .

CDR3aa: CASIKRGSSYNEQFF
CDR3nt: TGTGCCAGCATCAAGCGGGGGAGCTCCTACAATGAGCAGTTCTTC
j_gene: TRBJ2-1
v_gene: TRBV2
d_gene: TRBD2
abundance: .

CDR3aa: CASNSAREGSSNTGELFF
CDR3nt: TGTGCCAGCAACTCCGCCCGGGAGGGTTCTTCGAACACCGGGGAGCTGTTTTTT
j_gene: TRBJ2-2
v_gene: TRBV28
d_gene: TRBD2
abundance: many

CDR3aa: CASSMLPGTEFNEQFF
CDR3nt: TGCGCCAGCAGCATGCTTCCCGGGACAGAATTCAATGAGCAGTTCTTC
j_gene: TRBJ2-1
v_gene: TRBV5-1
d_gene: TRBD1
abundance: .

CDR3aa: CSASEQFF
CDR3nt: TGCAGTGCTTCTGAGCAGTTCTTC
j_gene: TRBJ2-1
v_gene: TRBV20-1
d_gene: .
abundance: few

CDR3aa: CASSSNGPGDQPQHF
CDR3nt: TGTGCCAGCAGCTCCAACGGACCAGGAGATCAGCCCCAGCATTTT
j_gene: TRBJ1-5
v_gene: TRBV7-9
d_gene: .
abundance: .

CDR3aa: CASSRLADGTGELFF
CDR3nt: TGTGCCAGCAGCCGACTAGCGGATGGGACCGGGGAGCTGTTTTTT
j_gene: TRBJ2-2
v_gene: TRBV7-2
d_gene: TRBD2
abundance: .

CDR3aa: CASSGYREGNTEAFF
CDR3nt: TGCGCCAGCAGCGGGTACAGGGAGGGGAACACTGAAGCTTTCTTT
j_gene: TRBJ1-1
v_gene: TRBV4-1
d_gene: .
abundance: .

CDR3aa: CAISEIRTGNYMNTEAFF
CDR3nt: TGTGCCATCAGTGAGATACGGACGGGAAACTACATGAACACTGAAGCTTTCTTT
j_gene: TRBJ1-1
v_gene: TRBV10-3
d_gene: .
abundance: .

CDR3aa: CATSRAGMGNIQYF
CDR3nt: TGTGCCACCAGCAGAGCAGGGATGGGAAACATTCAGTACTTC
j_gene: TRBJ2-4
v_gene: TRBV15
d_gene: .
abundance: .

CDR3aa: CASSPGVNYGYTF
CDR3nt: TGCGCCAGCAGCCCCGGGGTTAACTATGGCTACACCTTC
j_gene: TRBJ1-2
v_gene: TRBV5-1
d_gene: .
abundance: .

CDR3aa: CASFVIAIAGVHEQYF
CDR3nt: TGTGCCAGCTTCGTAATTGCGATAGCGGGAGTCCACGAGCAGTACTTC
j_gene: TRBJ2-7
v_gene: TRBV2
d_gene: TRBD2
abundance: .

CDR3aa: CASSAGQGWETQYF
CDR3nt: TGTGCCAGCAGCGCCGGACAGGGGTGGGAGACCCAGTACTTC
j_gene: TRBJ2-5
v_gene: TRBV7-9
d_gene: TRBD1
abundance: .

CDR3aa: CALAGATDTQYF
CDR3nt: TGTGCCCTAGCGGGAGCCACAGATACGCAGTATTTT
j_gene: TRBJ2-3
v_gene: TRBV30
d_gene: TRBD2
abundance: .

CDR3aa: CASSPWKVRTEAFF
CDR3nt: TGTGCCAGCAGCCCGTGGAAGGTGAGGACTGAAGCTTTCTTT
j_gene: TRBJ1-1
v_gene: TRBV7-6
d_gene: .
abundance: .

CDR3aa: CASSVASGSRLAEKNTGELFF
CDR3nt: TGTGCCAGCAGCGTAGCTTCGGGTTCGAGACTAGCGGAGAAGAACACCGGGGAGCTGTTTTTT
j_gene: TRBJ2-2
v_gene: TRBV9
d_gene: TRBD2
abundance: .

CDR3aa: CATRTGLHNEQFF
CDR3nt: TGCGCCACAAGGACAGGGCTTCACAATGAGCAGTTCTTC
j_gene: TRBJ2-1
v_gene: TRBV10-2
d_gene: TRBD1
abundance: .

CDR3aa: CASSPATASGNTIYF
CDR3nt: TGTGCCAGCTCACCGGCTACCGCCTCTGGAAACACCATATATTTT
j_gene: TRBJ1-3
v_gene: TRBV18
d_gene: .
abundance: few

CDR3aa: CASSSATGQTNEAFF
CDR3nt: TGTGCCAGCAGCTCTGCAACCGGACAGACAAATGAAGCTTTCTTT
j_gene: TRBJ1-1
v_gene: TRBV7-9
d_gene: .
abundance: .

CDR3aa: CASSSASGRPDTQYF
CDR3nt: TGTGCCAGCAGCTCAGCTAGCGGGCGTCCAGATACGCAGTATTTT
j_gene: TRBJ2-3
v_gene: TRBV9
d_gene: TRBD2
abundance: once

CDR3aa: CASSLVKGSTYEQYF
CDR3nt: TGTGCCAGCAGCTTAGTTAAGGGCAGTACCTACGAGCAGTACTTC
j_gene: TRBJ2-7
v_gene: TRBV7-8
d_gene: .
abundance: many

CDR3aa: CSAAAGTGGTEAFF
CDR3nt: TGCAGCGCGGCAGCGGGGACAGGGGGGACTGAAGCTTTCTTT
j_gene: TRBJ1-1
v_gene: TRBV29-1
d_gene: TRBD1
abundance: .

CDR3aa: CASSDSGEDTEAFF
CDR3nt: TGTGCCAGCAGTGACTCGGGGGAGGACACTGAAGCTTTCTTT
j_gene: TRBJ1-1
v_gene: TRBV6-4
d_gene: .
abundance: .

CDR3aa: CASSPGGEKLFF
CDR3nt: TGTGCCAGCAGCCCTGGGGGTGAAAAACTGTTTTTT
j_gene: TRBJ1-4
v_gene: TRBV6-5
d_gene: .
abundance: .

CDR3aa: CASSPSPGDSSGANVLTF
CDR3nt: TGCGCCAGCAGTCCTTCTCCGGGAGATTCCTCTGGGGCCAACGTCCTGACTTTC
j_gene: TRBJ2-6
v_gene: TRBV5-1
d_gene: .
abundance: .

CDR3aa: CASSLVGTVEFHYGYTF
CDR3nt: TGTGCCAGCAGCTTAGTCGGGACAGTGGAGTTCCATTATGGCTACACCTTC
j_gene: TRBJ1-2
v_gene: TRBV7-9
d_gene: TRBD1
abundance: .

CDR3aa: CASSLDPRDVDGYTF
CDR3nt: TGTGCCAGCAGCTTGGATCCCAGGGACGTCGATGGCTACACCTTC
j_gene: TRBJ1-2
v_gene: TRBV7-8
d_gene: .
abundance: once

CDR3aa: CASTPAGRNYGYTF
CDR3nt: TGTGCCAGCACCCCCGCGGGCAGAAACTATGGCTACACCTTC
j_gene: TRBJ1-2
v_gene: TRBV11-3
d_gene: .
abundance: many

CDR3aa: CASSEAGNNQPQHF
CDR3nt: TGTGCCAGCAGTGAGGCCGGAAACAATCAGCCCCAGCATTTT
j_gene: TRBJ1-5
v_gene: TRBV6-4
d_gene: .
abundance: few

CDR3aa: CASSLVRTTDTQYF
CDR3nt: TGTGCCAGCAGCTTGGTGAGGACCACAGATACGCAGTATTTT
j_gene: TRBJ2-3
v_gene: TRBV5-6
d_gene: .
abundance: few

CDR3aa: CASSDLLTFMGNTIYF
CDR3nt: TGTGCCAGCAGTGATCTTTTAACGTTCATGGGGAACACCATATATTTT
j_gene: TRBJ1-3
v_gene: TRBV6-1
d_gene: .
abundance: .

CDR3aa: CASSTTYQETQYF
CDR3nt: TGTGCCAGCAGCACAACTTACCAAGAGACCCAGTACTTC
j_gene: TRBJ2-5
v_gene: TRBV13
d_gene: .
abundance: .

CDR3aa: CATSSIRTSGANVLTF
CDR3nt: TGTGCCACCAGCAGCATTAGGACCTCTGGGGCCAACGTCCTGACTTTC
j_gene: TRBJ2-6
v_gene: TRBV15
d_gene: .
abundance: .

CDR3aa: CASSLGPRTQYF
CDR3nt: TGTGCCAGCAGCTTAGGCCCCCGTACGCAGTATTTT
j_gene: TRBJ2-3
v_gene: TRBV7-2
d_gene: .
abundance: .

CDR3aa: CAWSHYSTAPHGYTF
CDR3nt: TGTGCCTGGAGCCATTATTCTACAGCACCACATGGCTACACCTTC
j_gene: TRBJ1-2
v_gene: TRBV30
d_gene: .
abundance: .